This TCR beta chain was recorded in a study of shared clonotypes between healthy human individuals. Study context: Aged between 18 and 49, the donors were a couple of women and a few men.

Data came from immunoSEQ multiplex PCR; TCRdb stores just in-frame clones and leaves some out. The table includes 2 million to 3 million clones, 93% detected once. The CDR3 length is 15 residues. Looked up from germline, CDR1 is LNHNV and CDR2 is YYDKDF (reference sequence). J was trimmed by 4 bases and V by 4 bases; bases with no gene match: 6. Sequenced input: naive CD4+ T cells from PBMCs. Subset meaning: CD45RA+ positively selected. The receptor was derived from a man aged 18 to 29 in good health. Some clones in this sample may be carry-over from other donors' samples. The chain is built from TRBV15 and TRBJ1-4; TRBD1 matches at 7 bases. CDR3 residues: CATSNRGGSNEKLFF. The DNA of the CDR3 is TGTGCCACCAGCAACAGGGGTGGGAGTAATGAAAAACTGTTTTTT.